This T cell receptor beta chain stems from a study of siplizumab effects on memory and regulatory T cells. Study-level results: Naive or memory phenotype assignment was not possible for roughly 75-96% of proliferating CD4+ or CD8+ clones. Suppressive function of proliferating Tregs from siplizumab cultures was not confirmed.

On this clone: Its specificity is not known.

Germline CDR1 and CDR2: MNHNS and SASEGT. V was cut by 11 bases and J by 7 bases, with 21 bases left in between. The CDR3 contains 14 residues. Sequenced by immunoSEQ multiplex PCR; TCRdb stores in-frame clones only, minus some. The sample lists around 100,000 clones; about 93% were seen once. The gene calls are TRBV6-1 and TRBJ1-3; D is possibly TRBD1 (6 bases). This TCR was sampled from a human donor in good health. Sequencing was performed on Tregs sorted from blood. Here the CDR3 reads CAVWTALRPNTIYF. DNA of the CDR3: TGTGCCGTCTGGACAGCCCTACGACCGAACACCATATATTTT.